Each of the 18 T cell receptor beta chains below was sequenced from the same sample in a study of blood T cells in healthy people across ages. PCR was performed a second time for roughly 7 to 11 cycles using a sample-barcoded 5' primer and a J-beta primer mix. MiXCR was run by TCRdb on the 5' RACE reads, yielding one entry per CDR3 protein. The sample yields around 1,900,000 distinct CDR3 sequences, 39% seen once. Sequencing was carried out using blood. These receptors were obtained from a human donor in good health.

This clonotype was counted many times. This sequence joins TRBV5-1 and TRBJ2-5; D is unclear. Germline V gene sequence: CDR1 SGHRS, CDR2 YFSETQ. This CDR3 has 13 residues. Trimming left V 5 bases short and J 5 bases short, with 13 bases between. The CDR3 DNA is TGCGCCAGCAGTTCGAGCCCCTGGGAGACCCAGTACTTC. It yields the protein CASSSSPWETQYF.

The chain carries TRBV2 and TRBJ1-2; TRBD1 agrees at 9 bases. Germline V gives CDR1 SNHLY, CDR2 FYNNEI. The trim removed 7 bases at V and 8 bases at J, leaving 8 bases unmatched. The CDR3 consists of 13 residues. The CDR3: CASMIQGAYGYTF. The CDR3 DNA reads as TGTGCCAGCATGATACAGGGGGCCTACGGCTACACCTTC. Based on the CDR3 plus reference TRBV2 and TRBJ1-2, the full variable domain is EPEVTQTPSHQVTQMGQEVILRCVPISNHLYFYWYRQILGQKVEFLVSFYNNEISEKSEIFDDQFSVERPDGSNFTLKIRSTKLEDSAMYFCASMIQGAYGYTFGSGTRLTVV.

The rearrangement uses TRBV20-1 and TRBJ2-1, with D tentatively TRBD2 (5 bases). This CDR3 is built from 15 residues. Germline CDR1 and CDR2: DFQATT and SNEGSKA (reference sequence). Between the trimmed V and J ends, which lost 1 base and 2 bases, there was a span of 12 bases. The CDR3, as DNA: TGCAGTGCTAGAGTGGGGAGAAGCCCCTACAATGAGCAGTTCTTC. This sequence encodes CSARVGRSPYNEQFF.

V gene TRBV27 combines with J gene TRBJ1-1, with 8 bases lining up with TRBD1. CDR3 length equals 16 residues. V was clipped by 0 bases and J by 1 base; unmatched bases: 4. Per germline, CDR1 MNHEY and CDR2 SMNVEV (reference sequence). CDR3 bases: TGTGCCAGCAGTTTATCACTGGACAGGGCGAACACTGAAGCTTTCTTT. Encoded protein: CASSLSLDRANTEAFF.

This clonotype was seen more than once but under ten times. The genes are TRBV28 and TRBJ1-2; D is possibly TRBD1 (5 bases). CDR3 size: 14 residues. With 9 bases removed from V and 5 bases from J, the gap between germline ends came to 19 bases. From germline, CDR1 is MDHEN and CDR2 SYDVKM. The CDR3 coding sequence is TGTGCCAGTAATACGCACTCAGGGAGTTATGGCTACACCTTC. Translated, it gives CASNTHSGSYGYTF.

In this sample, this clonotype turned up a few times. A much larger clone differs by one base, so this may be a read error. The rearrangement uses TRBV4-3 and TRBJ1-1, with D tentatively TRBD1 (6 bases). CDR3 length equals 13 residues. Between the trimmed V and J ends, which lost 2 bases and 3 bases, there was a span of 7 bases. Germline CDR1 reads LGHNA; CDR2 reads YSLEER. The CDR3 region is CASSQYRDTEAFF. The CDR3 nucleotides read TGCGCCAGCAGCCAATACAGGGACACTGAAGCTTTCTTT.

V usage is TRBV7-2 and J usage is TRBJ2-1, with D possibly called TRBD1 or TRBD2 (5 bases each). The CDR3 spans 13 residues. Trimming took off 1 base at V and 8 bases at J, with 9 bases between the two ends. Germline CDR1 is SGHTA and CDR2 is FQGNSA. DNA for the CDR3: TGTGCCAGCAGCTTAGGGTGGGACCATGAGCAGTTCTTC. As protein: CASSLGWDHEQFF. The full variable domain, with the rest looked up from reference TRBV7-2 and TRBJ2-1, is GAGVSQSPSNKVTEKGKDVELRCDPISGHTALYWYRQSLGQGLEFLIYFQGNSAPDKSGLPSDRFSAERTGGSVSTLTIQRTQQEDSAVYLCASSLGWDHEQFFGPGTRLTVL.

V and J are TRBV7-2 and TRBJ2-5; 8 positions agree with TRBD2. Losses at the gene ends were 0 bases for V and 10 bases for J; bases not matched to a gene: 13. This CDR3 region has 16 residues. In germline, CDR1 is SGHTA, CDR2 FQGNSA. CDR3 sequence (DNA): TGTGCCAGCAGCTTAGCCAGCGGGGGACCCCCGGGGATCCAGTACTTC. It is translated as CASSLASGGPPGIQYF.

In its sample, this clonotype is medium-sized. One end of the junction fails to match germline, which may point to a read error. The chain couples TRBV5-1 to TRBJ2-1; no clear D gene. The length of the CDR3 is 13 residues. Germline CDR1 SGHRS, CDR2 YFSETQ. In DNA form, the CDR3 reads TGTGCCAGCAGCCTTCGAGAGTACAATGAGCAGTTCTTC. Its protein product is CASSLREYNEQFF.

This clonotype showed up just a few times. V and J are TRBV20-1 and TRBJ2-5; TRBD1 aligns across 8 bases. This CDR3 contains 14 residues. With 4 bases clipped from V and 3 bases from J, the junction kept 7 bases outside the gene matches. The germline gives CDR1 DFQATT, CDR2 SNEGSKA (reference sequence). The CDR3 reads CSATPGTGEETQYF. The CDR3 nucleotides are TGCAGTGCTACGCCCGGGACAGGAGAAGAGACCCAGTACTTC.

There are a few counts of this clonotype. The chain recombines TRBV20-1 with TRBJ1-1; D is uncertain. Germline V gene sequence: CDR1 DFQATT, CDR2 SNEGSKA (reference sequence). The CDR3 contains 11 residues. Deletions cut 5 bases from V and 8 bases from J, with 12 bases between. The CDR3 DNA reads as TGCAGTGCTTCGACCAGGATCGAAGCTTTCTTT. Protein: CSASTRIEAFF.

This clonotype has only one observation. J is TRBJ1-5 and V is TRBV20-1, with 8 positions matching TRBD1. The V segment lost 3 bases and the J segment 7 bases; nucleotides outside the gene matches: 11. Germline V lookup: CDR1 DFQATT, CDR2 SNEGSKA (reference sequence). The CDR3 consists of 15 residues. As DNA, the CDR3 is TGCAGTGCTAGCCGGACAGGGTCGCATCGACAGCCCCAGCATTTT. Translating gives CSASRTGSHRQPQHF.

This clonotype showed up just a few times. This sequence joins TRBV29-1 and TRBJ1-2; TRBD1 matches at 8 bases. There are 14 residues in the CDR3. J was trimmed by 3 bases and V by 4 bases; bases with no gene match: 7. Germline CDR1 and CDR2: SQVTM and ANQGSEA. CDR3 sequence reads: CSVGQGMGDYGYTF. CDR3 bases: TGCAGCGTTGGACAGGGGATGGGCGACTATGGCTACACCTTC.

This clonotype has a handful of counts. The chain employs TRBV27 and TRBJ2-3, with D unresolved. CDR3 length: 14 residues. The germline V gene encodes CDR1 MNHEY and CDR2 SMNVEV (reference sequence). Trimming removed 2 bases at V and 3 bases at J, with 9 bases between. Here the CDR3 reads CASSLGPKTDTQYF. The DNA of the CDR3 is TGTGCCAGCAGTTTAGGCCCCAAAACAGATACGCAGTATTTT.

The sample holds a few counts of this clonotype. This chain uses TRBV27 with TRBJ2-3, with TRBD2 matching over 7 bases. Germline V gene data show CDR1 as MNHEY and CDR2 as SMNVEV (reference sequence). V trimming: 2 bases; J trimming: 4 bases; junction bases outside the gene matches: 6. CDR3 length: 15 residues. CDR3 in DNA: TGTGCCAGCAGTTTAATAAGCGGGGCTGCAGATACGCAGTATTTT. Translated: CASSLISGAADTQYF.

This rearrangement joins TRBV29-1 to TRBJ2-1; D is unresolved. V lost 2 bases, J lost 0 bases, and 11 bases lay in between. This CDR3 is 15 amino acids long. Germline assignment: CDR1 SQVTM and CDR2 ANQGSEA. In DNA form, the CDR3 reads TGCAGCGTTGAACAGACATTCAGCTCCTACAATGAGCAGTTCTTC. This sequence encodes CSVEQTFSSYNEQFF.

A remark on this clonotype: Germline is not matched at one junction end, which may reflect a read error. J is TRBJ2-1 and V is TRBV2; no reliable D call. The germline V gene encodes CDR1 SNHLY and CDR2 FYNNEI. This CDR3 has 13 residues. CDR3 loop: CASKPSRILEQFF. In DNA, the CDR3 is TGCGCCAGCAAACCCTCCAGGATCCTCGAGCAGTTCTTC.

The gene calls are TRBV6-2 or TRBV6-3 and TRBJ1-1; TRBD1 is a possible D gene (6 bases). The CDR3 length is 13 residues. V lost 10 bases and J 6 bases, leaving 18 bases between the germline ends. CDR1 MNHEY and CDR2 SVGEGT come from the germline V gene. CDR3 sequence reads: CATKRGGGPEAFF. CDR3 nucleotide sequence: TGTGCCACCAAGAGAGGGGGGGGCCCTGAAGCTTTCTTT.